Following are 32 T cell receptor beta chains from one sample sequenced in a study of shared clonotypes between healthy human individuals. Assay used: immunoSEQ multiplex PCR; TCRdb lists only in-frame clones, some missing. The data contain about 2.4 million clones, around nine tenths of them singletons. Sequencing was done on a sample of naive CD4+ T cells sorted from blood. Subset meaning: CD45RA+ positively selected. Receptors were obtained from a man younger than 35 in good health.

This sequence joins TRBV5-1 and TRBJ2-5; D tentatively reads TRBD1 or TRBD2 (5 bases each). With 2 bases removed from V and 5 bases from J, the gap between germline ends came to 13 bases. This CDR3 spans 14 amino acids. Germline CDR1 reads SGHRS; CDR2 reads YFSETQ. CDR3 in DNA: TGCGCCAGCAGCTTCGGGACCTTCGGGGAGACCCAGTACTTC. It specifies CASSFGTFGETQYF.

The chain combines TRBV9 with TRBJ2-7, with 9 bases fitting TRBD1. Looked up from germline, CDR1 is SGDLS and CDR2 is YYNGEE. The CDR3 contains 15 residues. Unmatched junction bases numbered 4, after V lost 3 bases and J lost 0 bases. The CDR3 is CASSAGQGSSYEQYF. The CDR3 DNA follows: TGTGCCAGCAGCGCCGGACAGGGGAGCTCCTACGAGCAGTACTTC. The variable domain in full, with the rest retrieved from reference TRBV9 and TRBJ2-7, is DSGVTQTPKHLITATGQRVTLRCSPRSGDLSVYWYQQSLDQGLQFLIQYYNGEERAKGNILERFSAQQFPDLHSELNLSSLELGDSALYFCASSAGQGSSYEQYFGPGTRLTVT.

This clone has a single count. The CDR3 DNA sequence: TGTGCCAGTAGTGACCGCGGGGGACAGGGGGGGCACGAGCAGTACTTC. This translates into CASSDRGGQGGHEQYF. The V and J genes are TRBV19 and TRBJ2-7, with TRBD1 matching 11 bases. The V and J ends lost 5 bases and 5 bases, in that order; junction bases with no gene match: 11. The germline gives CDR1 LNHDA, CDR2 SQIVND (reference sequence). The CDR3 spans 16 residues.

The rearrangement links TRBV18 to TRBJ1-2; no firm D call. In germline, CDR1 is KGHSH, CDR2 LQKENI. Trimming cost V 0 bases and J 2 bases, with 7 bases left between them. CDR3 length: 14 amino acids. This CDR3 is CASSPPGENYGYTF. The DNA of the CDR3 is TGTGCCAGCTCACCACCTGGGGAAAACTATGGCTACACCTTC. The full variable domain, with the rest looked up from reference TRBV18 and TRBJ1-2, is NAGVMQNPRHLVRRRGQEARLRCSPMKGHSHVYWYRQLPEEGLKFMVYLQKENIIDESGMPKERFSAEFPKEGPSILRIQQVVRGDSAAYFCASSPPGENYGYTFGSGTRLTVV.

This rearrangement joins TRBV2 to TRBJ2-1, with 14 bases identical to TRBD2. In germline, CDR1 is SNHLY, CDR2 FYNNEI. The CDR3 totals 15 residues. The V segment lost 7 bases and the J segment 9 bases; nucleotides outside the gene matches: 8. In nucleotides, the CDR3 is TGTGCCAGCACCTTGGGACTAGCGGGAGTAGGTGAGCAGTTCTTC. This gives the protein CASTLGLAGVGEQFF.

The genes are TRBV10-3 and TRBJ1-6; 8 nucleotides match TRBD1. From germline, CDR1 is ENHRY and CDR2 SYGVKD. This CDR3 is 13 amino acids long. The junction had 6 bases not matched to a gene; V was cut back by 10 bases and J by 7 bases. CDR3 sequence (DNA): TGTGCCAACGGACAGGGAGTGAATTCACCCCTCCACTTT. Translated: CANGQGVNSPLHF.

This sequence joins TRBV25-1 and TRBJ2-1; D tentatively reads TRBD1 or TRBD2 (5 bases each). CDR1 MGHDK and CDR2 SYGVNS come from the germline V gene. Deletions cut 7 bases from V and 3 bases from J, with 16 bases between. This CDR3 comprises 15 residues. The CDR3 DNA reads as TGTGCCAGCAAACGGGGCAACACTTACTACAATGAGCAGTTCTTC. This codes for CASKRGNTYYNEQFF.

The rearrangement uses TRBV4-1 and TRBJ2-5; D assignment may be TRBD1 or TRBD2 (7 bases each). This CDR3 has 16 amino acids. Trimming pared 0 bases from V and 2 bases from J, leaving 13 bases between. Germline V gives CDR1 MGHRA, CDR2 YSYEKL. This CDR3 is CASSQEGQRDQETQYF. CDR3 coding DNA: TGCGCCAGCAGCCAAGAGGGACAGCGGGATCAAGAGACCCAGTACTTC.

The chain employs TRBV7-2 and TRBJ2-7; weak D call: TRBD1 (7 bases). CDR1 is SGHTA, CDR2 FQGNSA, per germline. V was cut by 1 base and J by 5 bases, with 12 bases left in between. The CDR3 sequence is 14 residues long. The CDR3 bases are TGTGCCAGCAGCTTAGGCGGGACAGTTAACGAGCAGTACTTC. Amino acids: CASSLGGTVNEQYF.

The chain carries TRBV5-1 and TRBJ2-2; 14 bases are a match to TRBD2. Trimming took 4 bases from V and 3 from J; bases not matched to a gene: 11. The CDR3 has 19 amino acids. Germline V gene data show CDR1 as SGHRS and CDR2 as YFSETQ. CDR3 amino acids: CASSPGTSGSIRDTGELFF. DNA for the CDR3: TGCGCCAGCAGCCCGGGGACTAGCGGGAGCATTAGGGACACCGGGGAGCTGTTTTTT.

This clone was seen a single time. J is TRBJ2-5 and V is TRBV29-1; D tentatively fits TRBD1 or TRBD2 (5 bases each). The CDR3 is 14 amino acids. The V end was cut by 6 bases, the J end by 4 bases, with 18 bases between. CDR1 and CDR2 (germline): SQVTM, ANQGSEA. The CDR3 nucleotides are TGCAGCGTCCCCCCGGTGGGGGTAGGAGAGACCCAGTACTTC. Translated: CSVPPVGVGETQYF. Full variable domain (missing parts from reference TRBV29-1 and TRBJ2-5): SAVISQKPSRDICQRGTSLTIQCQVDSQVTMMFWYRQQPGQSLTLIATANQGSEATYESGFVIDKFPISRPNLTFSTLTVSNMSPEDSSIYLCSVPPVGVGETQYFGPGTRLLVL.

The chain employs TRBV10-3 and TRBJ1-1; 9 nucleotides align to TRBD1. V lost 4 bases, J lost 5 bases, and 8 bases stayed unmatched. CDR3 length: 15 residues. Germline CDR1 is ENHRY and CDR2 is SYGVKD. CDR3 residues: CAISVDRGSETEAFF. In DNA, the CDR3 is TGTGCCATCAGTGTAGACAGGGGGTCGGAGACTGAAGCTTTCTTT.

Concerning this clone itself: This sample also contains other DNA sequences that code for the same CDR3. This sequence joins TRBV7-2 and TRBJ1-2; TRBD1 matches at 9 bases. The germline gives CDR1 SGHTA, CDR2 FQGNSA. This CDR3 spans 13 amino acids. V was pared by 5 bases and J by 4 bases, with 2 bases of the junction left unmatched. The DNA of the CDR3 is TGTGCCAGCAGCCGGGGACAGGGCTATGGCTACACCTTC. It yields the protein CASSRGQGYGYTF.

The chain carries TRBV4-1 and TRBJ2-1; D perhaps matches TRBD2 (5 bases). Germline CDR1 and CDR2: MGHRA and YSYEKL. V was shortened by 3 bases and J by 11 bases, with 14 bases between the two germline ends. The CDR3 has 13 residues. The DNA of the CDR3 is TGCGCCAGCAGCCAGTTAGCGTTAGACAAGCAGTTCTTC. Translating it yields CASSQLALDKQFF.

The gene calls are TRBV6-5 and TRBJ2-3; D is unresolved. Between the trimmed V and J ends, which lost 6 bases and 0 bases, there was a span of 13 bases. Germline V gene lookup returns CDR1 MNHEY and CDR2 SVGAGI. CDR3 length equals 15 residues. The DNA for the CDR3 is TGTGCCAGCAGCAATGACTGGGCTAGCACAGATACGCAGTATTTT. Translation: CASSNDWASTDTQYF.

The rearrangement uses TRBV19 and TRBJ1-3; D not resolved. The length of the CDR3 is 15 residues. The V end was cut by 6 bases, the J end by 4 bases, with 16 bases between. Germline values: CDR1 LNHDA, CDR2 SQIVND (reference sequence). Here the CDR3 reads CASRLGREPGNTIYF. CDR3 DNA: TGTGCCAGTAGGCTGGGGAGGGAGCCCGGAAACACCATATATTTT.

V gene TRBV11-2 combines with J gene TRBJ1-3; TRBD1 matches 9 bases. Germline-derived CDR1 and CDR2 are SGHAT and FQNNGV. CDR3 size: 17 residues. The trim removed 5 bases at V and 1 base at J, leaving 9 bases unmatched. CDR3: CASSPLGDRESGNTIYF. CDR3 nucleotides: TGTGCCAGCAGCCCCTTGGGGGACAGGGAATCTGGAAACACCATATATTTT.

The V call is TRBV5-1, the J call TRBJ2-3, with D unclear. V was clipped by 4 bases and J by 0 bases, with 9 bases between them. The germline CDR1 and CDR2 sequences are SGHRS and YFSETQ. This CDR3 has 14 residues. The CDR3 is CASSLRRSTDTQYF. The CDR3 DNA sequence: TGCGCCAGCAGCCTGAGACGGAGCACAGATACGCAGTATTTT.

This clone was detected only once. The V call is TRBV21-1, the J call TRBJ1-4. TRBV21-1 is marked as a pseudogene. This CDR3 contains 15 residues. The CDR3 reads CASSKGKRSVEKLFF. Written as DNA, the CDR3 is TGTGCCAGCAGCAAGGGTAAGAGGAGTGTCGAAAAACTGTTTTTT.

V is TRBV19 and J is TRBJ1-2, with D maybe TRBD1 (6 bases). The CDR3 sequence is 14 residues long. Looked up from germline, CDR1 is LNHDA and CDR2 is SQIVND (reference sequence). Trimming removed 5 bases at V and 6 bases at J, with 16 bases between. CDR3 sequence (DNA): TGTGCCAGTAGTTTTTGGACGGGACAAAATGGCTACACCTTC. Amino acid sequence: CASSFWTGQNGYTF.

The rearrangement joins TRBV4-1 to TRBJ2-1; D is possibly TRBD2 (5 bases). The V end lost 2 bases, the J end lost 7 bases, and 9 bases lay between the germline ends. The germline CDR1 and CDR2 sequences are MGHRA and YSYEKL. The CDR3 runs to 13 residues. This CDR3 is CASSQPSKNEQFF. As DNA, the CDR3 is TGCGCCAGCAGCCAACCTAGCAAGAATGAGCAGTTCTTC.

Notes on this clone: Other DNA variants within this sample encode the same CDR3. The rearrangement uses TRBV5-1 and TRBJ2-5, with a possible D match to TRBD2 (5 bases). CDR1 is SGHRS, CDR2 YFSETQ, per germline. The length of the CDR3 is 14 residues. The V end lost 4 bases, the J end lost 2 bases, and 12 bases lay between the germline ends. The CDR3 loop reads CASSLAGRQETQYF. The CDR3 nucleotides read TGCGCCAGCAGCCTGGCGGGCAGACAAGAGACCCAGTACTTC.

This chain joins TRBV27 and TRBJ1-1; possible D gene TRBD1, 5 bases. Trimming cost V 9 bases and J 1 base, with 12 bases left between them. This CDR3 is built from 13 residues. The germline V gene has CDR1 MNHEY and CDR2 SMNVEV (reference sequence). The CDR3 loop is CARPGRRNTEAFF. DNA for the CDR3: TGTGCCAGACCGGGACGTAGGAACACTGAAGCTTTCTTT.

V and J are TRBV4-3 and TRBJ1-2, with unresolved D. The CDR3 consists of 15 residues. The ends were cut back, 3 bases at V and 4 bases at J, with 15 bases in the middle. The germline V gene encodes CDR1 LGHNA and CDR2 YSLEER. The CDR3 here is CASSQREGQRYGYTF. In DNA, the CDR3 is TGCGCCAGCAGCCAGAGGGAAGGGCAACGCTATGGCTACACCTTC.

This chain joins TRBV9 and TRBJ2-3; either TRBD1 or TRBD2 may fit D (8 bases each). CDR1 is SGDLS, CDR2 YYNGEE, per germline. Trimming shortened V by 2 bases and J by 1 base, and 17 bases separated the two germline ends. The CDR3 consists of 17 residues. The CDR3 DNA reads TGTGCCAGCAGCGTGCGGGGGGCAGGGGGCGGCACAGATACGCAGTATTTT. The encoded protein is CASSVRGAGGGTDTQYF.

The chain joins TRBV4-1 to TRBJ2-3; 7 bases are a match to TRBD2. Germline V gene data show CDR1 as MGHRA and CDR2 as YSYEKL. V shed 0 bases, J shed 4 bases, and the junction held 10 bases outside the gene matches. The CDR3 runs to 17 residues. The CDR3 nucleotides read TGCGCCAGCAGCCAAGAGCCGTACGGGGGGAGGGCAGATACGCAGTATTTT. Protein sequence: CASSQEPYGGRADTQYF.

Turning to this clone: Other nucleotide sequences from this sample produce the same CDR3. This chain connects TRBV7-2 to TRBJ2-7; 8 bases match TRBD1. V was clipped by 2 bases and J by 4 bases; unmatched bases: 1. The V gene's germline CDR1 is SGHTA and CDR2 FQGNSA. The CDR3 length is 13 residues. The CDR3 DNA follows: TGTGCCAGCAGCTTACAGGGGGCATACGAGCAGTACTTC. This gives the protein CASSLQGAYEQYF.

On this clone: Other DNA sequences from this sample encode an identical CDR3 as well. The chain combines TRBV5-1 with TRBJ2-7, with 8 positions matching TRBD1. The CDR3 contains 13 residues. V gave up 5 bases and J gave up 3 bases; unmatched junction bases: 4. Germline CDR1 and CDR2: SGHRS and YFSETQ. CDR3: CASSSTGGYEQYF. The CDR3 DNA reads as TGCGCCAGCAGTTCCACAGGGGGCTACGAGCAGTACTTC.

The chain has TRBV7-2 and TRBJ1-2; D is unresolved. Germline V gene sequence: CDR1 SGHTA, CDR2 FQGNSA. This CDR3 region has 13 residues. V shed 1 base and J shed 12 bases, with 15 bases lying between them. CDR3 residues: CASSLVGGERNTF. In DNA, the CDR3 is TGTGCCAGCAGCTTAGTGGGTGGGGAAAGAAACACCTTC.

The V and J genes are TRBV7-2 and TRBJ2-7; 14 positions agree with TRBD2. J gave up 3 bases and V 5 bases, and 6 bases lay outside the gene matches. From germline, CDR1 is SGHTA and CDR2 FQGNSA. CDR3 size: 16 residues. The CDR3 coding sequence is TGTGCCAGCAGCATCGGGACTAGCGGGAGTTTCTACGAGCAGTACTTC. This gives the protein CASSIGTSGSFYEQYF.

This chain uses TRBV5-1 with TRBJ1-4; D is perhaps TRBD1 (5 bases). Trimming shortened V by 0 bases and J by 7 bases, and 10 bases separated the two germline ends. This CDR3 has 14 residues. Germline-derived CDR1 and CDR2 are SGHRS and YFSETQ. CDR3: CASSLGGVSEKLFF. DNA for the CDR3: TGCGCCAGCAGCTTGGGAGGGGTCAGTGAAAAACTGTTTTTT.

This clone has only one observation. The CDR3 loop is CASKLAGDYNEQFF. The CDR3 DNA sequence: TGTGCCAGCAAGTTAGCGGGAGACTACAATGAGCAGTTCTTC. This chain links TRBV6-6 with TRBJ2-1; TRBD2 matches 9 bases. CDR1 is MNHNY and CDR2 is SVGAGI in the germline V gene (reference sequence). This CDR3 is 14 amino acids long. The junction had 4 bases not matched to a gene; V was cut back by 7 bases and J by 3 bases.